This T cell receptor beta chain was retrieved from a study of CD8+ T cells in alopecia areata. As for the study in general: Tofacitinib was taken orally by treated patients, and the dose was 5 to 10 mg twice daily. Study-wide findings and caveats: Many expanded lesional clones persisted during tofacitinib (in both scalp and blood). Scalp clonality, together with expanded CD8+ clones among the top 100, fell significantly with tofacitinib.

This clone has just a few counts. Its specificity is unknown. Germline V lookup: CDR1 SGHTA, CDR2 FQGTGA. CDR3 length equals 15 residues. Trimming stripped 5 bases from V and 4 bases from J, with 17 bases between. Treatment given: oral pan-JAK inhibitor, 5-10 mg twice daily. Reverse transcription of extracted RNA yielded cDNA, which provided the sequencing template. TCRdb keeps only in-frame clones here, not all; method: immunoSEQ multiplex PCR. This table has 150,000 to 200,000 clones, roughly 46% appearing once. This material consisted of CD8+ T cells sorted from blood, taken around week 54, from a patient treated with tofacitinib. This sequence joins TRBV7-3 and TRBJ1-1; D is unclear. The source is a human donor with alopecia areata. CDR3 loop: CASSEGIGPGTEAFF. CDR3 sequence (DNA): TGTGCCAGCAGCGAAGGCATCGGGCCCGGCACTGAAGCTTTCTTT.